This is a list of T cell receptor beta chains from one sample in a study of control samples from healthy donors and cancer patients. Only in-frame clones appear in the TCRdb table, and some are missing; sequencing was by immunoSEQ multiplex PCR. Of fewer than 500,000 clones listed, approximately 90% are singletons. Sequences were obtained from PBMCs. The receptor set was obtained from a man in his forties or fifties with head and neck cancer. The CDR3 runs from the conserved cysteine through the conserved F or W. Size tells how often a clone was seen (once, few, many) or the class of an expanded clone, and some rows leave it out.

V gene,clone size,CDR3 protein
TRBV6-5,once,CASSSQGRTGRYEQYF
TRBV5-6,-,CASSFITEKLFF
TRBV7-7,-,CASSLGPGNEQFF
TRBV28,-,CASSLGSTEAFF
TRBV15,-,CATSRDRGLSYEQYF
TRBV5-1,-,CASVPGWGNTDTQYF
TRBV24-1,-,CATSDLRDSYEQYF
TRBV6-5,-,CASSYGTGGIYEQYF
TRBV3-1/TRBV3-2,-,CASSQDRRTSTDTQYF
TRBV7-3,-,CASSLIGGAAYEQYF
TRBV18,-,CASSRAPRGEDQPQHF
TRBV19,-,CASSKAGGFYEQYF
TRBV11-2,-,CASSLVTLTGELFF